This TCR beta chain was recovered during a study of T cells in Graves' hyperthyroidism and ophthalmopathy. General study findings and limits: Clonotypes that were expanded in thyroid above 0.001 mostly appeared in blood too.

The table lists this clonotype with many counts. The target antigen is unknown. The diagnoses drew upon clinical symptoms, serum thyroxine and TRAb, thyroid ultrasound and orbital computed tomography. Each 10 ml fresh peripheral blood draw supplied the PBMCs. The germline V and J ends were trimmed by 1 base and 5 bases, with 6 bases remaining between them. Germline CDR1 and CDR2: LGHDT and YNNKEL (reference sequence). The CDR3 sequence is 12 residues long. Regions amplified from RNA transcripts were the TCR beta CDR3 regions. An initial round of RT-PCR targeting the TCR CDR3 relied on the HTBI primer set. TCRdb passed the multiplex PCR reads through MiXCR, listing each CDR3 protein once. The data contain under 350,000 distinct CDR3 sequences, 18% of them singletons.

The origin of this receptor is a woman aged 45-60 years with Graves' hyperthyroidism. Sequencing was performed on blood. This rearrangement joins TRBV3-1 to TRBJ2-7, with no clear D. Written as DNA, the CDR3 is TGTGCCAGCAGCCAAGGGTACGACGAGCAGTACTTC. Translated: CASSQGYDEQYF.